Below, 21 T cell receptor beta chains from the same sample are listed, as sequenced in a study of shared T cell receptors in the human thymus. The protocol was immunoSEQ multiplex PCR, while the TCRdb copy is restricted to in-frame clones and leaves out a portion. The sample includes approximately 760,000 clones, 70% to 90% of them seen just once. The data were also submitted as part of a second study, on human thymus T cells.

The source material was thymocytes. The receptors were sampled from a girl under three years old with a congenital heart defect.

This clone was seen more than once but under ten times. The chain combines TRBV6-5 with TRBJ1-6, with a possible D match to TRBD1 (5 bases). The V end lost 7 bases, the J end lost 5 bases, and 12 bases lay between the germline ends. CDR3 length: 14 amino acids. From germline, CDR1 is MNHEY and CDR2 SVGAGI. CDR3 region: CASKIQAHNSPLHF. In nucleotides, the CDR3 is TGTGCCAGCAAAATACAGGCCCATAATTCACCCCTCCACTTT.

As to this clone: Its ends do not fully match the called genes, so a read error is possible. The chain is built from TRBV5-1 and TRBJ1-1, with D maybe TRBD1 (5 bases). Looked up from germline, CDR1 is SGHRS and CDR2 is YFSETQ. The length of the CDR3 is 12 residues. As DNA, the CDR3 is TGCGCCAGCAGCAAGTCGGGGAGGACACCTTGCTTT. Encoded protein: CASSKSGRTPCF.

The chain joins TRBV7-9 to TRBJ1-2, with D perhaps TRBD1 (6 bases). The germline V gene encodes CDR1 SEHNR and CDR2 FQNEAQ (reference sequence). The CDR3 loop spans 16 amino acids. V lost 6 bases and J 5 bases, leaving 22 bases between the germline ends. CDR3 DNA: TGTGCCAGCAGGCGAAAAACAGGGAAGGGGTTATATGGCTACACCTTC. This codes for CASRRKTGKGLYGYTF.

The rearrangement uses TRBV4-1 and TRBJ2-7, with 11 bases lining up with TRBD1. The CDR3 spans 14 residues. Germline lookup yields CDR1 MGHRA and CDR2 YSYEKL. The ends lost 4 bases at V and 6 bases at J; junction bases unmatched: 5. The CDR3 DNA reads as TGCGCCAGCAGCCCATCGGACAGGGGGCGCGAGCAGTACTTC. It specifies CASSPSDRGREQYF.

As DNA, the CDR3 is TGCGCCAGCAGCCAACGACAGGGGCTTAGGTTATCATATGGCTACACCTTC. Translated: CASSQRQGLRLSYGYTF. The V gene is TRBV4-3, the J gene TRBJ1-2, with 8 nucleotides matching TRBD1. Germline lookup yields CDR1 LGHNA and CDR2 YSLEER. Trimming took 2 bases from V and 5 from J; bases not matched to a gene: 13. The CDR3 is 17 amino acids.

This CDR3 is CASTLGQGDNYGYTF. The CDR3 nucleotides are TGTGCCAGCACCCTCGGACAGGGGGATAACTATGGCTACACCTTC. The genes are TRBV9 and TRBJ1-2, with 10 nucleotides matching TRBD1. CDR1 SGDLS and CDR2 YYNGEE come from the germline V gene. This CDR3 region has 15 residues. With V trimmed by 6 bases and J by 1 base, 6 bases remained unmatched. The variable domain in full, completed from reference TRBV9 and TRBJ1-2, reads DSGVTQTPKHLITATGQRVTLRCSPRSGDLSVYWYQQSLDQGLQFLIQYYNGEERAKGNILERFSAQQFPDLHSELNLSSLELGDSALYFCASTLGQGDNYGYTFGSGTRLTVV.

The CDR3 bases are TGTGCCAGCAGAGCAATCGGGAAACCGAACACTGAAGCTTTCTTT. Translating gives CASRAIGKPNTEAFF. This chain links TRBV28 with TRBJ1-1, with D unclear. Trimming removed 6 bases from V and 1 base from J, with 15 bases in between. The CDR3 length is 15 residues. Germline V gives CDR1 MDHEN, CDR2 SYDVKM.

A note on this clone: The same CDR3 arises from other DNA sequences in this sample as well. This sequence joins TRBV28 and TRBJ1-6; D possibly corresponds to TRBD1 (6 bases). Germline-derived CDR1 and CDR2 are MDHEN and SYDVKM. The V and J ends lost 7 bases and 0 bases respectively, with 13 bases between them. This CDR3 comprises 16 residues. The CDR3 nucleotides read TGTGCCAGCAACACTAGGGGGAGCTCCTATAATTCACCCCTCCACTTT. This encodes CASNTRGSSYNSPLHF.

The chain uses TRBV7-9 and TRBJ2-5; 15 bases are a match to TRBD2. In germline, CDR1 is SEHNR, CDR2 FQNEAQ (reference sequence). The CDR3 extends over 17 amino acids. Trimming removed 9 bases from V and 4 bases from J; junction bases left unmatched: 12. CDR3 sequence reads: CASGRTSGGAQRETQYF. In DNA, the CDR3 is TGTGCCAGTGGCCGGACTAGCGGGGGGGCCCAGAGAGAGACCCAGTACTTC.

The rearrangement joins TRBV5-1 to TRBJ2-3, with 8 bases identical to TRBD2. The CDR3 is 16 residues long. V was pared by 0 bases and J by 3 bases, with 6 bases of the junction left unmatched. CDR1 and CDR2 (germline): SGHRS, YFSETQ. CDR3 nucleotide sequence: TGCGCCAGCAGCTTGGCGGCGGGGGGCGGAACAGATACGCAGTATTTT. Protein sequence: CASSLAAGGGTDTQYF.

The V and J genes are TRBV15 and TRBJ2-1, with 11 bases lining up with TRBD1. Germline CDR1 LNHNV, CDR2 YYDKDF (reference sequence). This CDR3 spans 17 amino acids. V lost 3 bases and J lost 6; bases outside the gene matches: 10. CDR3 nucleotides: TGTGCCACCAGCAGGGCCTCGGGACAGGGGGTCGGCAATGAGCAGTTCTTC. Residues: CATSRASGQGVGNEQFF.

The rearrangement links TRBV5-8 to TRBJ1-2; D not certain. The CDR3 sequence is 14 residues long. With 0 bases removed from V and 7 bases from J, the gap between germline ends came to 13 bases. CDR1 is SGHTS, CDR2 YDEGEE, per germline. CDR3 nucleotides: TGTGCCAGCAGCTTGGGGCAGGTGTTAGGTGGCTACACCTTC. Translation: CASSLGQVLGGYTF.

This chain uses TRBV28 with TRBJ1-2; the D is unclear. CDR1 and CDR2 (germline): MDHEN, SYDVKM. This CDR3 contains 16 residues. Trimming removed 6 bases from V and 0 bases from J, with 17 bases in between. The CDR3 DNA sequence: TGTGCCAGCAGCCCACACAAAGGGAGATCTAACTATGGCTACACCTTC. This sequence encodes CASSPHKGRSNYGYTF.

This clone was recorded only once. The chain is built from TRBV13 and TRBJ1-1, with 9 nucleotides matching TRBD1. CDR1 is PRHDT, CDR2 FYEKMQ, per germline (reference sequence). V lost 5 bases and J lost 4; bases outside the gene matches: 5. The CDR3 extends over 14 amino acids. The CDR3 bases are TGTGCCAGCAGCCCCACAGGGGGCGGCACTGAAGCTTTCTTT. It yields the protein CASSPTGGGTEAFF.

The genes are TRBV5-6 and TRBJ1-1; TRBD1 aligns across 8 bases. The junction had 16 bases not matched to a gene; V was cut back by 0 bases and J by 6 bases. This CDR3 has 18 residues. CDR1 and CDR2 (germline): SGHDT, YYEEEE. The CDR3 loop reads CASSLGSDRAKGAPEAFF. CDR3 DNA sequence: TGTGCCAGCAGCTTGGGCTCGGACAGGGCGAAGGGAGCCCCTGAAGCTTTCTTT.

The V call is TRBV19, the J call TRBJ1-6, with D perhaps matching TRBD1 (6 bases). Germline loops: CDR1 LNHDA, CDR2 SQIVND (reference sequence). The CDR3 has 15 amino acids. Trimming pared 5 bases from V and 9 bases from J, leaving 17 bases between. CDR3 sequence (DNA): TGTGCCAGTAGTCCCACCCGGGACATAGGTTCACCCCTCCACTTT. Protein product: CASSPTRDIGSPLHF.

The chain combines TRBV6-1 with TRBJ1-5, with a tentative D call TRBD1 (6 bases). The germline V gene has CDR1 MNHNS and CDR2 SASEGT. The CDR3 runs 15 residues. V gave up 7 bases and J gave up 1 base, with 14 bases separating them. This CDR3 is CASIRTRGSNQPQHF. Here the CDR3 DNA reads TGTGCCAGCATTAGAACCAGGGGAAGCAATCAGCCCCAGCATTTT.

The chain couples TRBV6-1 to TRBJ2-7; 7 nucleotides agree with TRBD1. V shed 3 bases and J 6 bases; nucleotides not matched to a gene: 8. The CDR3 length is 14 residues. From germline, CDR1 is MNHNS and CDR2 SASEGT. The CDR3 protein is CASSDRSTGSEQYF. The CDR3 DNA reads as TGTGCCAGCAGTGACCGATCGACAGGGAGCGAGCAGTACTTC.

The chain employs TRBV5-5 and TRBJ1-5; no reliable D call. The V gene lost 0 bases and the J gene lost 0 bases, with 7 bases spanning the gap. Germline V gene lookup returns CDR1 SGHKS and CDR2 YYEKEE (reference sequence). The CDR3 covers 15 residues. The DNA for the CDR3 is TGTGCCAGCAGCTTGGAACTTTATAGCAATCAGCCCCAGCATTTT. It translates to CASSLELYSNQPQHF.

The rearrangement joins TRBV14 to TRBJ2-2, with D tentatively TRBD2 (5 bases). The length of the CDR3 is 22 residues. Looked up from germline, CDR1 is SGHDN and CDR2 is FVKESK. Trimming left V 2 bases short and J 5 bases short, with 33 bases between. The CDR3 DNA reads as TGTGCCAGCAGCCAAAAAGGAGAGGGTTCAGGAGCTGTATCGGTCCGAACCGGGGAGCTGTTTTTT. Translation: CASSQKGEGSGAVSVRTGELFF.

The rearrangement uses TRBV9 and TRBJ1-2, with a possible D match to TRBD1 (6 bases). This CDR3 has 13 amino acids. Trimming removed 4 bases at V and 6 bases at J, with 13 bases between. Germline loops: CDR1 SGDLS, CDR2 YYNGEE. CDR3 sequence reads: CASSIEQGDGYTF. Written as DNA, the CDR3 is TGTGCCAGCAGCATAGAACAGGGAGATGGCTACACCTTC.